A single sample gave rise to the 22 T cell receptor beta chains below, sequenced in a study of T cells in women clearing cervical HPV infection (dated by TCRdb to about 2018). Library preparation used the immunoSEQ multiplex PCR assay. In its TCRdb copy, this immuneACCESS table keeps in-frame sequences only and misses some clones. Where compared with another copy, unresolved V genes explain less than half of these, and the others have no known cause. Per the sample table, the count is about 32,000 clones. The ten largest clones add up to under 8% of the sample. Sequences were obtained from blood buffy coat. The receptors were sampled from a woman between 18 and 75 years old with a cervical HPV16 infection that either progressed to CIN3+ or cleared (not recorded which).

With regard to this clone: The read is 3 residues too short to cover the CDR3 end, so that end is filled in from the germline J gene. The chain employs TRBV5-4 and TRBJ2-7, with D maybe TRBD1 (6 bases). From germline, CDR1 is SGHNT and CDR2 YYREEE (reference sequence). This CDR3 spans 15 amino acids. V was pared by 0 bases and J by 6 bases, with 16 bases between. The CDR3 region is CASSLAGTPLSEQYF. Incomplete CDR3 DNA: TGTGCCAGCAGCTTGGCCGGGACACCCCTTTCCGAG.

Partial CDR3 DNA: TGTGCCAGTAGTACCTCGATGGTCACGGGGGATACG. It specifies CASSTSMVTGDT. The whole CDR3 sequence reads CASSTSMVTGDTQYF. The V and J genes are TRBV19 and TRBJ2-3; weak D call: TRBD2 (5 bases). The observed sequence ends 3 residues before the CDR3 terminus, with the missing tail filled in from the germline J gene. The ends were cut back, 4 bases at V and 6 bases at J, with 17 bases in the middle. From germline, CDR1 is LNHDA and CDR2 SQIVND (reference sequence). The CDR3 has 15 amino acids.

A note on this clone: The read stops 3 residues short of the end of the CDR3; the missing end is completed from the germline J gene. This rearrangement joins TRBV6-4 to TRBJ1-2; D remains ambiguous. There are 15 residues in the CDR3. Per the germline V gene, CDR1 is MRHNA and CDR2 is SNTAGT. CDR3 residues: CASSDSTMGSGGYTF. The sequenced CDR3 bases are TGTGCCAGCAGTGACTCGACAATGGGTAGCGGAGGC.

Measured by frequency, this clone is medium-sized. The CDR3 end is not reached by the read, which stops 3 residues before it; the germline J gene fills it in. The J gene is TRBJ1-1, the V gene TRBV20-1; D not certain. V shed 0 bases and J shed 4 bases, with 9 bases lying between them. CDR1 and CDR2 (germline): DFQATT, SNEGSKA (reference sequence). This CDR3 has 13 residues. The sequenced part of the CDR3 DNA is TGCAGTGCTAGAGAGAGCGGCCTCACTGAA. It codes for CSARESGLTE. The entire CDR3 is CSARESGLTEAFF.

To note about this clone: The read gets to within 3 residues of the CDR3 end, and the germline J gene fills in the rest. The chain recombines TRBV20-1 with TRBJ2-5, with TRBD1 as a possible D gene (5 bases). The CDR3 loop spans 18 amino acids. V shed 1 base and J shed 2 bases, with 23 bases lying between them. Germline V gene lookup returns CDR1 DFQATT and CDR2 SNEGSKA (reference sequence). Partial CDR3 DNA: TGCAGTGCTAGAGTAGTATCGAACCCCTCACGGACACAAGAGACC. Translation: CSARVVSNPSRTQET. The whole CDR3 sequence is CSARVVSNPSRTQETQYF.

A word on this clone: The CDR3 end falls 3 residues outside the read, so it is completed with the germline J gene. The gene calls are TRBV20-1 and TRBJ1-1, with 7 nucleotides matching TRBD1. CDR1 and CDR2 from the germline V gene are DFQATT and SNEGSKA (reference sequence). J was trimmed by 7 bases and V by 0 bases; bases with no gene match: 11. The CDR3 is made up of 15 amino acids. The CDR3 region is CSARDRRTGPSEAFF. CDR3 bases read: TGCAGTGCTAGAGATCGTCGGACAGGCCCAAGTGAA.

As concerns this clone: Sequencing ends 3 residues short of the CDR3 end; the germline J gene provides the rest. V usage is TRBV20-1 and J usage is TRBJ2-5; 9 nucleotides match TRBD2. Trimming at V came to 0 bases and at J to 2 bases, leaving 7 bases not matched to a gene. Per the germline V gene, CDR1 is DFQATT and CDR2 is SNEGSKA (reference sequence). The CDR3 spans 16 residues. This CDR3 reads CSARDLAGPGQETQYF. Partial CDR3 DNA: TGCAGTGCTAGAGATCTAGCGGGGCCCGGGCAAGAGACC.

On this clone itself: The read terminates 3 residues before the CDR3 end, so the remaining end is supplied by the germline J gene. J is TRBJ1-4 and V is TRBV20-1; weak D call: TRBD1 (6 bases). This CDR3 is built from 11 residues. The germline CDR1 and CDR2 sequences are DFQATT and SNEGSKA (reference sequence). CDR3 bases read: TGCAGTGCTGGGGGCGAGGCGGGA. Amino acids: CSAGGEAG. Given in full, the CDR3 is CSAGGEAGLFF.

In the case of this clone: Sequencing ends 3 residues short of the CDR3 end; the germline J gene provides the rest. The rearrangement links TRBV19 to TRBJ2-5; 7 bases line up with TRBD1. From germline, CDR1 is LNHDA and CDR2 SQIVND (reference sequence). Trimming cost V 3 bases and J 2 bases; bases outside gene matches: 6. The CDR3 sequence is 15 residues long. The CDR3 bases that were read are TGTGCCAGTAGTATCGGCAGGGGGATACAAGAGACC. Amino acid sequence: CASSIGRGIQET. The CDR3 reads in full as CASSIGRGIQETQYF.

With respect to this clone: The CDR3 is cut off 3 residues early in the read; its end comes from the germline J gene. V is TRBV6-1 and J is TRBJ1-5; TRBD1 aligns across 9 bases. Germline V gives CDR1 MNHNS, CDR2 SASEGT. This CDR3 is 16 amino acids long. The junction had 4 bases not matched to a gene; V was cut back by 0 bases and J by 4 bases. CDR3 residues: CASSEAAGQGNQPQHF. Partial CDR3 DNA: TGTGCCAGCAGTGAAGCGGCGGGACAGGGAAATCAGCCC.

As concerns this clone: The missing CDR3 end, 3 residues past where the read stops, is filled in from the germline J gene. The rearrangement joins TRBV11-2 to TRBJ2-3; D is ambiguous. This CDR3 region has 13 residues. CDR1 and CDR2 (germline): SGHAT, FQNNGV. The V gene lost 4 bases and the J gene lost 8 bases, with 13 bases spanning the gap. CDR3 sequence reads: CASSSRGDTTQYF. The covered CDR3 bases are TGTGCCAGCAGCTCCCGCGGTGATACTACG.

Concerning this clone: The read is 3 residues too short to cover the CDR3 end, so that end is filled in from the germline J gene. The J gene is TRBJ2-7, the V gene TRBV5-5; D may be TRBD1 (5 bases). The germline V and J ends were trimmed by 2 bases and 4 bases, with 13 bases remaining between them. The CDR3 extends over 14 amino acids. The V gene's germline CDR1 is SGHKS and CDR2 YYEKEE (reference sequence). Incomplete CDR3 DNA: TGTGCCAGCAGCTTAAAGGCCAGGGAATACGAG. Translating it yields CASSLKAREYE. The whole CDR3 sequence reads CASSLKAREYEQYF.

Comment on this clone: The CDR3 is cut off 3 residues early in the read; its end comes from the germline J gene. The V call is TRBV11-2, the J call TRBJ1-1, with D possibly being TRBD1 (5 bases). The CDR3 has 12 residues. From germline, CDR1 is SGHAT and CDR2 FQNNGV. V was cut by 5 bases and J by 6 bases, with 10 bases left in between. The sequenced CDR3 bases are TGTGCCAGCAGCGCCCAGGGTTCTGAA. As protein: CASSAQGSE. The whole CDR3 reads CASSAQGSEAFF.

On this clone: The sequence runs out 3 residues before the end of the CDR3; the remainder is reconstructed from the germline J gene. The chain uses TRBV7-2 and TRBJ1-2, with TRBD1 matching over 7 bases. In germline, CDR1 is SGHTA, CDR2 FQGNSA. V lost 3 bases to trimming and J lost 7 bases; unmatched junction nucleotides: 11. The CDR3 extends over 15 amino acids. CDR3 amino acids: CASSLAEGAHRGYTF. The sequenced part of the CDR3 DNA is TGTGCCAGCAGCTTGGCAGAGGGGGCGCATCGTGGC.

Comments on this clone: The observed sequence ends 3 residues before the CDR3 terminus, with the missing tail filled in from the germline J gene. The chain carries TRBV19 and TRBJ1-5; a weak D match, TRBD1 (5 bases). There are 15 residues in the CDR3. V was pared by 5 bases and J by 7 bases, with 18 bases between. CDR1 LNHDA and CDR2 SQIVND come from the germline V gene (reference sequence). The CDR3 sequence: CASSPTQRGKQPQHF. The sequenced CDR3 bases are TGTGCCAGTAGTCCTACGCAGAGGGGTAAACAGCCC.

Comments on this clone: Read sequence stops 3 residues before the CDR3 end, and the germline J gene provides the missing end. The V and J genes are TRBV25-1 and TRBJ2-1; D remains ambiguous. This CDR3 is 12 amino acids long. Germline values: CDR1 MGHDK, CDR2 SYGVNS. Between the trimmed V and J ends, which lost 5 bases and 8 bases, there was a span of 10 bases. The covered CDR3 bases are TGTGCCAGCAGTCAAGGTAGCCATGAG. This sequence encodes CASSQGSHE. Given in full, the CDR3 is CASSQGSHEQFF.

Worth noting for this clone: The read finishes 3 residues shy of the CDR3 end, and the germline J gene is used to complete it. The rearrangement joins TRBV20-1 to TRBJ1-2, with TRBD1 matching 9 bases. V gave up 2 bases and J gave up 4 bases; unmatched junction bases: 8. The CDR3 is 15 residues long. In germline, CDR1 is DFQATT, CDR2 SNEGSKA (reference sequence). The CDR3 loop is CSARNPGQGGYGYTF. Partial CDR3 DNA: TGCAGTGCTAGAAACCCGGGACAGGGTGGCTATGGC.

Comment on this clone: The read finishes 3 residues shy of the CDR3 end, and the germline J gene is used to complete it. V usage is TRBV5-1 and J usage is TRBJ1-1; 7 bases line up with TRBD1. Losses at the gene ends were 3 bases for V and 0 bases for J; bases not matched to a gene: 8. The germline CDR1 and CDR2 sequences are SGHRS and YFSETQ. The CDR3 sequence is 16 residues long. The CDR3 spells CASSSDRATLNTEAFF. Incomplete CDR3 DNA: TGCGCCAGCAGCTCTGACAGGGCGACTTTGAACACTGAA.

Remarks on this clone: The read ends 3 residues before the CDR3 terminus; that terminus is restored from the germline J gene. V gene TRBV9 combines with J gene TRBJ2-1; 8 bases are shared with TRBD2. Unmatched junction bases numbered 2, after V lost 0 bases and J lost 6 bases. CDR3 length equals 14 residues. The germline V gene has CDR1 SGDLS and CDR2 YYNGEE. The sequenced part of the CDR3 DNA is TGTGCCAGCAGCGTAGCCGGGGGGGCCAATGAG. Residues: CASSVAGGANE. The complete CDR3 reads CASSVAGGANEQFF.

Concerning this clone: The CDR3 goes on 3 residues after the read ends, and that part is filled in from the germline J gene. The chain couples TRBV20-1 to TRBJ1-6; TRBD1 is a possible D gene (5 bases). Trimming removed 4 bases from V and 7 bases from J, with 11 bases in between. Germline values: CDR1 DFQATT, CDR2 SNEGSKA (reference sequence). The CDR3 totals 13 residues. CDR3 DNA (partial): TGCAGTGCTAAGGGGTATGCGAATTCACCC. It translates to CSAKGYANSP. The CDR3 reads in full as CSAKGYANSPLHF.

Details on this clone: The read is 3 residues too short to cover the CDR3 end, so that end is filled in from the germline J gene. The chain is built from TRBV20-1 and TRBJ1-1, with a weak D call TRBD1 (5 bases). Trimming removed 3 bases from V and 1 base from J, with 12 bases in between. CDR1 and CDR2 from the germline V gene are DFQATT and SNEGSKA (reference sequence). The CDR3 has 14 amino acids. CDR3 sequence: CSASGGVRNTEAFF. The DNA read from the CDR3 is TGCAGTGCTAGCGGGGGGGTTCGGAACACTGAA.

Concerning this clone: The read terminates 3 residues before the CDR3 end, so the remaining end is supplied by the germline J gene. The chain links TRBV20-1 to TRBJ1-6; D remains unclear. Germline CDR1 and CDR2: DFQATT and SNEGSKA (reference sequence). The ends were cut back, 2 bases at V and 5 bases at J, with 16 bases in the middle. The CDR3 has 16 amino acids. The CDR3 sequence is CSARPFGDDHNSPLHF. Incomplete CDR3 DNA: TGCAGTGCTAGACCTTTCGGGGATGACCATAATTCACCC.